These T cell receptor beta chains were read from a single sample in a study of beta chain features in type 1 diabetes. Sequenced by immunoSEQ multiplex PCR; TCRdb stores in-frame clones only, minus some. Among about 370,000 clones, 8% to 10% were seen once, and the ten largest hold about 0.63%. Sample: central memory CD4+ T cells from blood. The receptors originated from a man aged 25-45 years with type 1 diabetes. The CDR3 runs from the conserved cysteine through the conserved F or W. Fields, in order: J gene, clone size, CDR3 length, V gene, D gene, CDR3 DNA, CDR3 protein. The D gene is left open where the match is weak. Rows give clone size only sometimes, using once, few, many, or a class for an expanded clone.

>TRBJ1-1|few|17|TRBV19|TRBD1
TGTGCCAGTAGCCCCCCCTCGGGACAGGGCTGGGACACTGAAGCTTTCTTT
CASSPPSGQGWDTEAFF
>TRBJ2-4|-|13|TRBV6-6|TRBD1
TGTGCCAGCAGTGGGACAGGGAGGGACATTCAGTACTTC
CASSGTGRDIQYF
>TRBJ2-2|-|14|TRBV19|-
TGTGCCAGTAGTATTCAACCAGGGCGCGGGGAGCTGTTTTTT
CASSIQPGRGELFF
>TRBJ2-5|few|14|TRBV5-4|TRBD1
TGTGCCAGCAGACGGGGACAGGGGCAAGAGACCCAGTACTTC
CASRRGQGQETQYF
>TRBJ2-2|few|12|TRBV18|-
TGTGCCAGCTCACCATATACCGGGGAGCTGTTTTTT
CASSPYTGELFF
>TRBJ2-5|few|14|TRBV7-6|-
TGTGCCAGCAGCTTAGGGCATACCAAAGAGACCCAGTACTTC
CASSLGHTKETQYF
>TRBJ2-1|few|13|TRBV5-4|-
TGCGCCAGCAGCCAAGAGGATCGAAGTGAGCAGTTCTTC
CASSQEDRSEQFF
>TRBJ2-4|-|14|TRBV28|-
TGTGCCAGCAATCCCCAAGTGTCGAGAAACATTCAGTACTTC
CASNPQVSRNIQYF
>TRBJ2-1|-|16|TRBV18|-
TGTGCCAGCTCACCACCGACGTCAGTAACATACAATGAGCAGTTCTTC
CASSPPTSVTYNEQFF
>TRBJ2-7|many|13|TRBV6-1|TRBD1
TGTGCCAGCAGTCGCGGACAGGAGTACGAGCAGTACTTC
CASSRGQEYEQYF
>TRBJ2-3|-|16|TRBV7-2|TRBD1
TGTGCCAGCAGCTCCGACCTAGGACAGGGCACAGATACGCAGTATTTT
CASSSDLGQGTDTQYF
>TRBJ1-1|few|12|TRBV28|-
TGTGCCAGCACGGGACAACCAATTGAAGCTTTCTTT
CASTGQPIEAFF
>TRBJ1-1|-|12|TRBV28|-
TGTGCCAGCAGTTTTTTGAACACTGAAGCTTTCTTT
CASSFLNTEAFF
>TRBJ2-1|few|16|TRBV4-2|TRBD2
TGTGCCAGCAGCCGTGATGGCGGGAGCAATTACAATGAGCAGTTCTTC
CASSRDGGSNYNEQFF
>TRBJ1-5|few|15|TRBV19|-
TGTGCCAGTAGTAGAAATTCGGCAGGGAGCCAGCCCCAGCATTTT
CASSRNSAGSQPQHF
>TRBJ1-5|many|14|TRBV18|-
TGTGCCAGCTCGCCACAAGGGAGGGATCAGCCCCAGCATTTT
CASSPQGRDQPQHF
>TRBJ2-6|few|16|TRBV6-4|TRBD2
TGTGCCAGCAGTTACTCCGGGAGGCCTGGGGCCAACGTCCTGACTTTC
CASSYSGRPGANVLTF
>TRBJ1-5|-|18|TRBV28|-
TGTGCCAGCAGCCAAGATCGTGGGGGCGATCGGGGCAATCAGCCCCAGCATTTT
CASSQDRGGDRGNQPQHF
>TRBJ1-3|-|18|TRBV7-9|TRBD1
TGTGCCAGCAGCCCGGACCCGGGACAGGGAAACACTGGAAACACCATATATTTT
CASSPDPGQGNTGNTIYF
>TRBJ2-6|many|19|TRBV29-1|TRBD2
TGCAGCGTCTCCTATCGGCCTATAGCGGGACCCTCTGGGGCCAACGTCCTGACTTTC
CSVSYRPIAGPSGANVLTF
>TRBJ1-5|few|16|TRBV7-2|-
TGTGCCAGCAGCTTAGGGGGATTTGGAGGCAATCAGCCCCAGCATTTT
CASSLGGFGGNQPQHF
>TRBJ2-7|-|15|TRBV7-6|TRBD1
TGTGCCAGCAGCTTAGGGACAGGGAGGTCTCGCGAGCAGTACTTC
CASSLGTGRSREQYF
>TRBJ2-2|-|16|TRBV29-1|TRBD2
TGCAGCGCGGAGGGTATGGCGGGAGTCGGGACCGGGGAGCTGTTTTTT
CSAEGMAGVGTGELFF